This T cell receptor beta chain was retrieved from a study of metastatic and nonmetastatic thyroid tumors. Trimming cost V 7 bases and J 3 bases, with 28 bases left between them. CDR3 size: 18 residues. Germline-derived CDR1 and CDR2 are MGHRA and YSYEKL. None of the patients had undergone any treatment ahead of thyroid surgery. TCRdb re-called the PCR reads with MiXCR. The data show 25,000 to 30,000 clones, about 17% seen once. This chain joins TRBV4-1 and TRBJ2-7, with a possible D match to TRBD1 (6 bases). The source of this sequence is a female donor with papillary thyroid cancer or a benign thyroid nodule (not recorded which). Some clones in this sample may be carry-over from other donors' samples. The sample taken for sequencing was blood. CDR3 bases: TGCGCCAGCATCCATCCCGACCAACCGGGACATGTACGCTACGAGCAGTACTTC. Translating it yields CASIHPDQPGHVRYEQYF.